Listed below are T cell receptor beta chains from one sample, sequenced in a study of identical twins. Via MiXCR, TCRdb re-called the 5' RACE reads, giving one row per CDR3 protein. The data hold under 250,000 distinct CDR3 sequences, with under 10% observed a single time. These data were likewise used in another study, on yellow fever vaccine responses in identical twins.

The sample taken for sequencing was memory (CD45RO+) T cells sorted from blood. The receptors were sampled from a woman aged 18-29 years in good health. The CDR3 runs from the conserved cysteine through the conserved F or W. The D gene is left open where the match is weak. For some rows the clone size is stated as once, few or many, or as a class when expanded; others skip it.

V gene	D gene	J gene	clone size	CDR3 DNA	CDR3 protein
TRBV20-1	-	TRBJ2-1	many	TGCAGTGCGCCGCGGGGAACCTCCTACAATGAGCAGTTCTTC	CSAPRGTSYNEQFF
TRBV2	-	TRBJ1-6	many	TGTGCCAGCAGTGATAGATTGCAGGGGACCTATAATTCACCCCTCCACTTT	CASSDRLQGTYNSPLHF
TRBV6-1	-	TRBJ2-2	many	TGTGCCAGCACCCCCGGGGTAGCTTACACCGGGGAGCTGTTTTTT	CASTPGVAYTGELFF
TRBV5-8	-	TRBJ2-7	-	TGTGCCAGCAGCTTGATCGCATACTCCTACGAGCAGTACTTC	CASSLIAYSYEQYF
TRBV2	-	TRBJ2-4	few	TGTGCCAGCAGTGCTCTGGGAAACATTCAGTACTTC	CASSALGNIQYF
TRBV12-3/TRBV12-4	-	TRBJ2-2	few	TGTGCCAGCGGGGTACCAGCATCGGGTGGCACCGGGGAGCTGTTTTTT	CASGVPASGGTGELFF
TRBV20-1	-	TRBJ1-3	-	TGCAGTGCTAGAGTACAAAGTGGAAACACCATATATTTT	CSARVQSGNTIYF
TRBV12-3/TRBV12-4	-	TRBJ1-1	few	TGTGCCAGCAGTTTAGGGGAGGGGCGAGCTTTCTTT	CASSLGEGRAFF
TRBV18	TRBD1	TRBJ1-2	many	TGTGCCAGCTCACAGGGACAGAACTATGGCTACACCTTC	CASSQGQNYGYTF
TRBV19	TRBD1	TRBJ1-2	-	TGTGCCAGTATCGCACAGGGGGCGACTAACTATGGCTACACCTTC	CASIAQGATNYGYTF
TRBV14	TRBD2	TRBJ2-1	many	TGTGCCAGCAGCCAAGAAGGGCTAGCGGGACGAAATGAGCAGTTCTTC	CASSQEGLAGRNEQFF
TRBV19	-	TRBJ2-1	many	TGTGCCAGTAGTATCAACTCAAACTACAATGAGCAGTTCTTC	CASSINSNYNEQFF
TRBV5-1	-	TRBJ1-2	many	TGCGCCAGCAGCTTGGCGCCAGATATCTATGGCTACACCTTC	CASSLAPDIYGYTF
TRBV5-1	-	TRBJ1-1	-	TGCGCCAGCAGCGGGACAAGGGGCGGAACTGAAGCTTTCTTT	CASSGTRGGTEAFF
TRBV9	TRBD2	TRBJ2-5	few	TGTGCCAGCAGCGTAGGGGGACTAGCGTTCCAAGAGACCCAGTACTTC	CASSVGGLAFQETQYF
TRBV7-2	-	TRBJ1-2	-	TGTGCCAGCAACCCAGGGGTGGGCTATGGCTACACCTTC	CASNPGVGYGYTF
TRBV5-1	-	TRBJ2-3	many	TGCGCCAGCAGCGACCAGACCGACTCAGATACGCAGTATTTT	CASSDQTDSDTQYF
TRBV20-1	TRBD2	TRBJ2-7	-	TGCAGTGCTAGAGATCGGGGGGTTGGCTACGAGCAGTACTTC	CSARDRGVGYEQYF
TRBV7-2	TRBD2	TRBJ2-3	-	TGTGCCAGCAGCCCCCACACGGACGCCGGGACTAGCGGCGCGCAGTATTTT	CASSPHTDAGTSGAQYF
TRBV5-5	TRBD2	TRBJ2-3	-	TGTGCCAGCAGCTTGGTTACTAGCGGGGGCCGCGGGCAGTATTTT	CASSLVTSGGRGQYF
TRBV7-9	-	TRBJ2-7	many	TGTGCCAGCAGCTTTGGTGAGCTCGAGCAGTACTTC	CASSFGELEQYF
TRBV7-2	-	TRBJ2-3	-	TGTGCCAGCCCCACCGGGCGGGGTAGCACAGATACGCAGTATTTT	CASPTGRGSTDTQYF
TRBV6-2/TRBV6-3	-	TRBJ2-2	-	TGTGCCAGCAGTTACCCCCAGCAGTTACTCGAAATACAGGGTGACACCGGGGAGCTGTTTTTT	CASSYPQQLLEIQGDTGELFF
TRBV10-3	-	TRBJ2-7	many	TGTGCCATCAGTGAGTCGGTTGGTAACCGGGGGGAGCAGTACTTC	CAISESVGNRGEQYF
TRBV29-1	TRBD2	TRBJ2-3	many	TGCAGCGTGATGGGGACTAGCGGGAGTGCAGATACGCAGTATTTT	CSVMGTSGSADTQYF
TRBV12-3/TRBV12-4	TRBD2	TRBJ2-3	-	TGTGCCAGCAGCCCCAGGGCAGGTACGGGAGGACCAGATACGCAGTATTTT	CASSPRAGTGGPDTQYF
TRBV7-2	-	TRBJ2-5	few	TGTGCCAGCAGCTTTGGGGGCCTCGAGCAAGAGACCCAGTACTTC	CASSFGGLEQETQYF
TRBV25-1	-	TRBJ1-2	-	TGTGCCAGCAGCGAGGAGGGTGACTATGGCTACACCTTC	CASSEEGDYGYTF
TRBV4-2	TRBD2	TRBJ2-7	many	TGTGCCAGCAGCCCTACTTCATTTAGCGGGGGTTCCCGCTACGAGCAGTACTTC	CASSPTSFSGGSRYEQYF
TRBV5-1	TRBD2	TRBJ2-2	-	TGCGCCAGCAGCGCCGGGACTAGCGTGGGCGGGGAGCTGTTTTTT	CASSAGTSVGGELFF
TRBV6-1	-	TRBJ2-7	-	TGTGCCAGCAGTGAACCAGGGGCCAAAGCCTACGAGCAGTACTTC	CASSEPGAKAYEQYF
TRBV4-3	-	TRBJ2-5	many	TGCGCCAGCAGCCAATCTTCCGCGACATATGAGACCCAGTACTTC	CASSQSSATYETQYF
TRBV20-1	TRBD2	TRBJ2-3	many	TGCAGTGCGGATACTAGCGGGAGGGGAGATACGCAGTATTTT	CSADTSGRGDTQYF
TRBV12-3/TRBV12-4	TRBD1	TRBJ1-5	few	TGTGCCAGCAGCCGGGACAGGGGAAAGAATCAGCCCCAGCATTTT	CASSRDRGKNQPQHF
TRBV7-6	-	TRBJ1-1	-	TGTGCCAGCAGCGCCATCAGGGCCACTGAAGCTTTCTTT	CASSAIRATEAFF
TRBV6-1	-	TRBJ2-1	-	TGTGCCAGCAGTCCCAGTGACTCCTACAATGAGCAGTTCTTC	CASSPSDSYNEQFF
TRBV27	-	TRBJ1-5	-	TGTGCCAGCAGTCCTTACCTGATCAATCAGCCCCAGCATTTT	CASSPYLINQPQHF
TRBV5-5	TRBD1	TRBJ1-3	many	TGTGCCAGCAGCGAACCCGCAGGGGGCGGAAACACCATATATTTT	CASSEPAGGGNTIYF
TRBV14	-	TRBJ2-4	-	TGTGCCAGCAGCCACTCAGGACAGCAAAACATTCAGTACTTC	CASSHSGQQNIQYF
TRBV13	TRBD1	TRBJ2-2	many	TGTGCCAGCGACTCTCGCCGGGACAGGAGGACCGGGGAGCTGTTTTTT	CASDSRRDRRTGELFF
TRBV18	-	TRBJ2-3	few	TGTGCCAGCTCACCATCCCCGAAATCAGATACGCAGTATTTT	CASSPSPKSDTQYF
TRBV20-1	-	TRBJ2-5	many	TGCAGTGCTAGCCTGACTAGGAACCAAAAAGAGACCCAGTACTTC	CSASLTRNQKETQYF
TRBV7-2	TRBD2	TRBJ2-3	many	TGTGCCAGCAGCTTAAGGGGACTAGCAACGCAGTATTTT	CASSLRGLATQYF
TRBV27	-	TRBJ2-7	many	TGTGCCAGCAGTTTACAGTTTGGGACGTACGAGCAGTACTTC	CASSLQFGTYEQYF
TRBV18	-	TRBJ2-4	few	TGTGCCAGCTCACCACTACAAAACACACTAGCCAAAAACATTCAGTACTTC	CASSPLQNTLAKNIQYF
TRBV7-2	-	TRBJ2-7	-	TGTGCCAGCAGCTCCGGGTCCGGGGCTACCTACGAGCAGTACTTC	CASSSGSGATYEQYF
TRBV6-4	TRBD2	TRBJ2-5	few	TGTGCCAGCAGGGAGGGGACTAGCGGGGGATACCCCTCGGCCAACCAAGAGACCCAGTACTTC	CASREGTSGGYPSANQETQYF
TRBV7-2	-	TRBJ2-3	many	TGTGCCAGCAGCTTAGTCGACCCCCGGGATACGCAGTATTTT	CASSLVDPRDTQYF
TRBV10-3	TRBD2	TRBJ2-3	few	TGTGCCATCAGCCGGGACTACAGCACAGATACGCAGTATTTT	CAISRDYSTDTQYF
TRBV12-3/TRBV12-4	TRBD1	TRBJ2-5	many	TGTGCCAGCAGCCGGACAGGGGTTGGGACCCAGTACTTC	CASSRTGVGTQYF